This entry concerns a single T cell receptor (beta chain). The sample is drawn from a study of blood T cell repertoires in COVID-19. The CDR3 runs 16 residues. Germline V lookup: CDR1 SGHRS, CDR2 YFSETQ. Germline trimming cut 3 bases from V and 8 bases from J; bases unmatched to any gene: 7. Some clones are missing from TCRdb's copy, which holds only in-frame ones; the method was immunoSEQ multiplex PCR. The repertoire holds some 80,000 clones, 82% seen once, with about 35% in the top ten. The sample consisted of peripheral blood. J is TRBJ2-1 and V is TRBV5-1; TRBD2 aligns across 14 bases. The receptor's source is an older woman with acute or convalescent COVID-19. CDR3 nucleotides: TGCGCCAGCAGCTCGACCGGGACTAGCGGGAGTGATGAGCAGTTCTTC. This sequence encodes CASSSTGTSGSDEQFF.